Listed here are 20 T cell receptor beta chains from one sample, sequenced in a study of glioma-infiltrating T cells. The iRepertoire nested amplicon-rescue multiplex PCR amplified TCR alpha and beta CDR3s from RNA. TCRdb independently ran MiXCR on the multiplex PCR reads; one entry per CDR3 protein. The repertoire holds approximately 190,000 distinct CDR3 sequences, with approximately 30% as singletons. Sequenced material: glioma tissue, nonneoplastic brain tissue, or PBMCs (not recorded which). All receptors come from a human donor with low-grade glioma or glioblastoma, undergoing nonglioma brain surgery, or in good health (not recorded which).

Many counts were recorded for this clonotype. V usage is TRBV14 and J usage is TRBJ1-2, with a tentative D call TRBD1 (6 bases). The CDR3 totals 14 residues. Trimming took off 3 bases at V and 4 bases at J, with 12 bases between the two ends. Germline V gene data show CDR1 as SGHDN and CDR2 as FVKESK. The DNA for the CDR3 is TGTGCCAGCAGCCAGACAGGACGGAGCTATGGCTACACCTTC. Amino acid sequence: CASSQTGRSYGYTF.

This clonotype was counted a few times. A single base separates this from a much larger clone, so it may be a read error. The chain carries TRBV2 and TRBJ2-7; TRBD1 or TRBD2 may be the D gene (5 bases each). Germline CDR1 reads SNHLY; CDR2 reads FYNNEI. The CDR3 contains 13 residues. V lost 4 bases and J lost 3, with 10 bases in between. The CDR3 here is CASSGDGSYEQYF. The CDR3 nucleotides are TGTGCCAGCAGTGGGGACGGCAGCTACGAGCAGTACTTC.

The rearrangement uses TRBV12-3 or TRBV12-4 and TRBJ2-1; D remains ambiguous. Between the trimmed V and J ends, which lost 3 bases and 7 bases, there was a span of 10 bases. The CDR3 is 13 residues long. CDR3 residues: CASSFSPSNEQFF. The CDR3 DNA sequence: TGTGCCAGCAGTTTCTCTCCGAGTAATGAGCAGTTCTTC.

Ten or more counts support this clonotype. The V and J genes are TRBV12-3 or TRBV12-4 and TRBJ1-5; D call uncertain. V was clipped by 2 bases and J by 4 bases, with 6 bases between them. This CDR3 region has 13 residues. The chain's CDR3 is CASSLKWNQPQHF. The DNA of the CDR3 is TGTGCCAGCAGTTTAAAGTGGAATCAGCCCCAGCATTTT.

Concerning this clonotype itself: Since a much larger clone is just one base distant, this may be a read error. This rearrangement joins TRBV6-4 to TRBJ2-3; a weak D match, TRBD1 (6 bases). Germline loops: CDR1 MRHNA, CDR2 SNTAGT. The germline V and J ends were trimmed by 6 bases and 3 bases, with 22 bases remaining between them. The CDR3 sequence is 17 residues long. The CDR3 region has the DNA TGTGCCAGCAGGAAGGTGGCAGGGGAAGGCGTAACAGATACGCAGTATTTT. This encodes CASRKVAGEGVTDTQYF.

This clonotype was seen ten or more times. V and J are TRBV28 and TRBJ2-2; 7 bases line up with TRBD1. The CDR3 has 14 amino acids. V lost 7 bases to trimming and J lost 0 bases; unmatched junction nucleotides: 2. CDR1 is MDHEN, CDR2 SYDVKM, per germline. The CDR3 DNA sequence: TGTGCCAGCACGGGACAGACGAACACCGGGGAGCTGTTTTTT. This sequence encodes CASTGQTNTGELFF.

This clonotype has at least ten counts. The chain is built from TRBV6-1 and TRBJ1-5, with D maybe TRBD1 (6 bases). CDR3 size: 15 residues. CDR1 and CDR2 (germline): MNHNS, SASEGT. V gave up 1 base and J gave up 6 bases, with 13 bases separating them. The CDR3 protein is CASSEDRTVVQPQHF. CDR3 DNA sequence: TGTGCCAGCAGTGAAGATAGGACAGTCGTTCAGCCCCAGCATTTT.

To note about this clonotype: A much larger clonotype is one base distant, so this may be a read error. Because the CDR3 is missing its conserved closing phenylalanine or tryptophan, this is likely a read error. This chain uses TRBV10-3 with TRBJ2-1, with D possibly TRBD1 on 6 matching bases. This CDR3 is built from 14 residues. Germline V gives CDR1 ENHRY, CDR2 SYGVKD. V was cut by 10 bases and J by 8 bases, with 21 bases left in between. CDR3: CATRRGESSHEQFI. The CDR3 DNA follows: TGTGCCACCCGCAGGGGCGAGAGTTCGCATGAGCAGTTCATC.

The chain recombines TRBV4-1 with TRBJ1-5, with D possibly matching TRBD1 (5 bases). Trimming stripped 4 bases from V and 3 bases from J, with 16 bases between. Germline CDR1 is MGHRA and CDR2 is YSYEKL. The CDR3 extends over 16 amino acids. CDR3 loop: CASSPEMGLVNQPQHF. CDR3 nucleotides: TGCGCCAGCAGCCCCGAGATGGGGCTGGTCAATCAGCCCCAGCATTTT.

The chain employs TRBV12-5 and TRBJ1-3; TRBD1 aligns across 8 bases. The V and J ends lost 1 base and 10 bases, in that order; junction bases with no gene match: 9. Germline lookup yields CDR1 LGHNT and CDR2 FRNRAP. CDR3 length: 15 amino acids. The CDR3 DNA reads as TGTGCTAGTGGTTTGGAATCGACAGGGGCAAAAACCATATATTTT. Its translation: CASGLESTGAKTIYF.

This clonotype was detected many times. J is TRBJ1-6 and V is TRBV4-3; D unresolved. V was clipped by 1 base and J by 8 bases, with 21 bases between them. Germline V gene sequence: CDR1 LGHNA, CDR2 YSLEER. The CDR3 runs 18 residues. CDR3 sequence: CASSQALPVPGVYSPLHF. The CDR3 bases are TGCGCCAGCAGCCAAGCCCTACCCGTTCCTGGGGTTTATTCACCCCTCCACTTT.

Comments on this clonotype: Being one base from a much bigger clone, this may be a read error. The V call is TRBV7-3, the J call TRBJ2-3; 7 positions agree with TRBD2. Looked up from germline, CDR1 is SGHTA and CDR2 is FQGTGA. With V trimmed by 2 bases and J by 4 bases, 9 bases remained unmatched. The CDR3 sequence is 16 residues long. CDR3 sequence (DNA): TGTGCCAGCAGCTTAGCGGCTAGCGGCAGCGCAGATACGCAGTATTTT. Amino acids: CASSLAASGSADTQYF.

This chain joins TRBV30 and TRBJ2-1; the D is unclear. The V end lost 1 base, the J end lost 5 bases, and 9 bases lay between the germline ends. CDR1 and CDR2 from the germline V gene are GTSNPN and SVGIG (reference sequence). The CDR3 sequence is 13 residues long. CDR3 bases: TGTGCCTGGAGTGCGAGTAGCAACAATGAGCAGTTCTTC. Translation gives CAWSASSNNEQFF.

This chain uses TRBV12-3 or TRBV12-4 with TRBJ2-1, with D tentatively TRBD1 or TRBD2 (5 bases each). The CDR3 extends over 14 amino acids. Trimming cost V 5 bases and J 4 bases, with 12 bases left between them. CDR3 loop: CASSPGRAYNEQFF. CDR3 coding DNA: TGTGCCAGCAGTCCGGGACGGGCATACAATGAGCAGTTCTTC.

This clonotype has a count of ten or more. The CDR3 DNA follows: TGTGCCAGCAGTGAAGCGGGACTAGCGGTCAATGAGCAGTTCTTC. Amino acids: CASSEAGLAVNEQFF. The J gene is TRBJ2-1, the V gene TRBV6-1; 11 bases agree with TRBD2. The CDR3 has 15 residues. V was pared by 0 bases and J by 6 bases, with 1 base of the junction left unmatched. Germline CDR1 reads MNHNS; CDR2 reads SASEGT.

This clonotype has at least ten counts. This chain uses TRBV20-1 with TRBJ2-7; 9 bases align to TRBD2. Germline V gene lookup returns CDR1 DFQATT and CDR2 SNEGSKA (reference sequence). This CDR3 is built from 19 residues. V lost 6 bases, J lost 1 base, and 22 bases stayed unmatched. The DNA of the CDR3 is TGCAGTGCCATTCCCCTGGCGGGAGGGGGTAGGGGGACATCCTACGAGCAGTACTTC. This codes for CSAIPLAGGGRGTSYEQYF.

This clonotype has at least ten counts. The chain employs TRBV18 and TRBJ2-5; D unclear. Germline V gene data show CDR1 as KGHSH and CDR2 as LQKENI. The length of the CDR3 is 14 residues. V lost 2 bases and J lost 1, with 8 bases in between. CDR3 residues: CASSPALLQETQYF. CDR3 DNA: TGTGCCAGCTCACCAGCGCTACTCCAAGAGACCCAGTACTTC.

This clonotype was seen ten or more times. The chain joins TRBV19 to TRBJ1-1; no definite D call. Trimming took off 3 bases at V and 4 bases at J, with 9 bases between the two ends. CDR3 length: 13 residues. CDR1 and CDR2 from the germline V gene are LNHDA and SQIVND (reference sequence). CDR3 in amino acids: CASSMMGSTEAFF. The CDR3 DNA sequence: TGTGCCAGTAGTATGATGGGTAGCACTGAAGCTTTCTTT.

This clonotype was observed many times. The chain uses TRBV7-2 and TRBJ1-2; 9 bases map to TRBD1. The CDR3 is made up of 14 amino acids. Germline lookup yields CDR1 SGHTA and CDR2 FQGNSA. V lost 4 bases and J lost 4; bases outside the gene matches: 4. The CDR3 spells CASSSGQGVYGYTF. In nucleotides, the CDR3 is TGTGCCAGCAGCTCGGGACAGGGAGTCTATGGCTACACCTTC.

Note on this clonotype: This may arise from a read error, as a much more abundant clone is one base away. The rearrangement uses TRBV3-1 and TRBJ2-3, with 12 bases identical to TRBD2. Looked up from germline, CDR1 is LGHDT and CDR2 is YNNKEL (reference sequence). The CDR3 sequence is 14 residues long. CDR3 in DNA: TGTACCAGCAGCCAGGGACTAGCGGGAGATACGCAGTATTTT. It encodes CTSSQGLAGDTQYF.